A single sample gave rise to the 8 T cell receptor beta chains below, sequenced in a study of T cells in Graves' hyperthyroidism and ophthalmopathy. Amplification targeted TCR beta CDR3 regions from RNA transcripts. First-round RT-PCR of the TCR CDR3 relied on the HTBI primer set. A single record per CDR3 protein comes from TCRdb applying MiXCR to the multiplex PCR reads. Here the sample spans 600,000 to 900,000 distinct CDR3 sequences, over 15% being singletons. Material for sequencing was blood. Receptors originate from a man aged 18 to 29 with Graves' hyperthyroidism.

This clonotype was recorded at least ten times. The genes are TRBV7-9 and TRBJ2-7, with 7 bases fitting TRBD1. The CDR3 contains 16 residues. After removal of 1 base from V and 2 bases from J, the junction contained 8 bases not matched to a gene. Germline V gene sequence: CDR1 SEHNR, CDR2 FQNEAQ (reference sequence). Here the CDR3 DNA reads TGTGCCAGCAGCTTAGGGTCCGAGACAGGGCCCTACGAGCAGTACTTC. This gives the protein CASSLGSETGPYEQYF.

This clonotype appeared many times. This rearrangement joins TRBV12-5 to TRBJ2-3; D possibly corresponds to TRBD1 (5 bases). The CDR3 covers 15 residues. CDR1 is LGHNT and CDR2 is FRNRAP in the germline V gene. Trimming pared 1 base from V and 0 bases from J, leaving 8 bases between. In nucleotides, the CDR3 is TGTGCTAGTGGTTTGGGGACACTAAGCACAGATACGCAGTATTTT. Protein sequence: CASGLGTLSTDTQYF.

This clonotype was observed many times. This chain joins TRBV6-2 or TRBV6-3 and TRBJ2-1; D gene ambiguous. CDR1 is MNHEY and CDR2 is SVGEGT in the germline V gene. The CDR3 contains 15 residues. The V end was cut by 5 bases, the J end by 0 bases, with 11 bases between. CDR3 residues: CASSAPGRSYNEQFF. The DNA for the CDR3 is TGTGCCAGCAGTGCACCCGGGCGCTCCTACAATGAGCAGTTCTTC.

The chain uses TRBV7-9 and TRBJ2-2; perhaps TRBD1 as D (6 bases). The CDR3 runs 18 residues. CDR1 SEHNR and CDR2 FQNEAQ come from the germline V gene (reference sequence). The V gene lost 5 bases and the J gene lost 4 bases, with 23 bases spanning the gap. The CDR3 here is CASSAINRAPSSTGELFF. The CDR3 DNA reads TGTGCCAGCAGCGCCATAAACAGGGCCCCATCCTCCACCGGGGAGCTGTTTTTT.

The table lists this clonotype with many counts. The rearrangement links TRBV11-2 to TRBJ2-7; D assignment may be TRBD1 or TRBD2 (6 bases each). V lost 5 bases and J 7 bases, leaving 24 bases between the germline ends. CDR3 length equals 16 residues. Germline loops: CDR1 SGHAT, CDR2 FQNNGV. CDR3: CASSPPGLRGLREQYF. As DNA, the CDR3 is TGTGCCAGCAGCCCCCCCGGCCTCAGGGGACTGAGAGAGCAGTACTTC.

This clonotype occurred many times. The J gene is TRBJ1-5, the V gene TRBV18; no firm D call. V dropped 3 bases and J dropped 0 bases, with 21 bases sitting between them. CDR1 KGHSH and CDR2 LQKENI come from the germline V gene. The CDR3 totals 19 residues. The CDR3 nucleotides read TGTGCCAGCTCACCGCACCCCGTCGGACGAATTTATAGCAATCAGCCCCAGCATTTT. Encoded protein: CASSPHPVGRIYSNQPQHF.

In its sample, this clonotype was seen many times. CDR3 DNA: TGTGCCAGCAGCTTTGACGACAGGGACTCCTACGAGCAGTACTTC. It yields the protein CASSFDDRDSYEQYF. V usage is TRBV7-9 and J usage is TRBJ2-7; 7 bases match TRBD1. Germline values: CDR1 SEHNR, CDR2 FQNEAQ (reference sequence). Losses at the gene ends were 3 bases for V and 0 bases for J; bases not matched to a gene: 5. This CDR3 is 15 amino acids long.

The chain links TRBV28 to TRBJ2-7, with D tentatively TRBD2 (6 bases). V was shortened by 2 bases and J by 2 bases, with 13 bases between the two germline ends. There are 15 residues in the CDR3. Germline V gives CDR1 MDHEN, CDR2 SYDVKM. CDR3 loop: CASSLIPGSTYEQYF. Written as DNA, the CDR3 is TGTGCCAGCAGTTTAATCCCCGGGAGTACCTACGAGCAGTACTTC.